Presented here are 19 T cell receptor beta chains from one specimen sequenced in a study of T cell responses to AZD1222 COVID-19 vaccine. Produced via immunoSEQ multiplex PCR; TCRdb's table is partial and in-frame only. The sample includes 180,000 or so clones, 90% to 95% of them seen just once. The material was peripheral blood, obtained 28 days after the second dose of the MenACWY control vaccine. The receptors originated from an adult who received the MenACWY meningococcal vaccine as a control.

This chain connects TRBV11-2 to TRBJ2-1; D is unresolved. There are 13 residues in the CDR3. V was clipped by 0 bases and J by 4 bases, with 4 bases between them. Germline CDR1 SGHAT, CDR2 FQNNGV. The CDR3 loop is CASSLDRYNEQFF. In nucleotides, the CDR3 is TGTGCCAGCAGCTTAGACCGATACAATGAGCAGTTCTTC. The variable domain in full, completed from reference TRBV11-2 and TRBJ2-1, reads EAGVAQSPRYKIIEKRQSVAFWCNPISGHATLYWYQQILGQGPKLLIQFQNNGVVDDSQLPKDRFSAERLKGVDSTLKIQPAKLEDSAVYLCASSLDRYNEQFFGPGTRLTVL.

In DNA, the CDR3 is TGTGCCAGCAGATCGGGCGGGCAAGGAAACACCATATATTTT. Translating gives CASRSGGQGNTIYF. V usage is TRBV2 and J usage is TRBJ1-3; D not resolved. CDR1 is SNHLY, CDR2 FYNNEI, per germline. V was pared by 6 bases and J by 4 bases, with 13 bases between. This CDR3 comprises 14 residues.

The chain has TRBV6-5 and TRBJ1-1; 8 positions agree with TRBD1. The CDR3 extends over 14 amino acids. CDR1 and CDR2 (germline): MNHEY, SVGAGI. Unmatched junction bases numbered 6, after V lost 5 bases and J lost 4 bases. DNA for the CDR3: TGTGCCAGCAGTCGCCGGACAGGGAGCACTGAAGCTTTCTTT. Its translation: CASSRRTGSTEAFF.

The sample holds one count of this clone. The V call is TRBV6-2 or TRBV6-3, the J call TRBJ1-5; tentatively, D is TRBD1 (5 bases). Trimming shortened V by 5 bases and J by 2 bases, and 13 bases separated the two germline ends. There are 15 residues in the CDR3. From germline, CDR1 is MNHEY and CDR2 SVGEGT. The CDR3 nucleotides are TGTGCCAGCAGTCGACAGAATCTCGGCAATCAGCCCCAGCATTTT. Encoded protein: CASSRQNLGNQPQHF.

The V call is TRBV5-6, the J call TRBJ1-1; D not resolved. The CDR3 runs 13 residues. Trimming stripped 1 base from V and 0 bases from J, with 4 bases between. From germline, CDR1 is SGHDT and CDR2 YYEEEE. The CDR3 coding sequence is TGTGCCAGCAGCTTGAACATGAACACTGAAGCTTTCTTT. This encodes CASSLNMNTEAFF.

The chain employs TRBV5-1 and TRBJ2-7; D perhaps matches TRBD2 (6 bases). The CDR3 length is 14 residues. V lost 7 bases and J 0 bases, leaving 14 bases between the germline ends. From germline, CDR1 is SGHRS and CDR2 YFSETQ. The CDR3 sequence: CASRLARSSYEQYF. The CDR3 DNA follows: TGCGCCAGCCGGCTAGCGAGGAGCTCCTACGAGCAGTACTTC.

This clone has just a few counts. The J gene is TRBJ1-2, the V gene TRBV2; D unclear. Trimming stripped 7 bases from V and 4 bases from J, with 7 bases between. The CDR3 runs 11 residues. Germline assignment: CDR1 SNHLY and CDR2 FYNNEI. CDR3 DNA sequence: TGTGCCAGCAAGAGAAGCTATGGCTACACCTTC. Amino acids: CASKRSYGYTF.

The chain joins TRBV7-2 to TRBJ1-2; tentatively, D is TRBD1 (6 bases). The CDR3 spans 14 residues. Trimming took off 5 bases at V and 7 bases at J, with 17 bases between the two ends. The germline gives CDR1 SGHTA, CDR2 FQGNSA. Here the CDR3 DNA reads TGTGCCAGCAGCCCCCGTGGGGGGGGCTTTGGCTACACCTTC. The encoded protein is CASSPRGGGFGYTF.

This clone was observed a single time. The J gene is TRBJ2-3, the V gene TRBV10-3; D may be TRBD1 (7 bases). Germline V CDR1 and CDR2: ENHRY, SYGVKD. This CDR3 comprises 17 residues. Trimming shortened V by 11 bases and J by 0 bases, and 24 bases separated the two germline ends. This chain's CDR3 is CASPMAWRGPSTDTQYF. CDR3 sequence (DNA): TGTGCCTCTCCCATGGCTTGGAGGGGGCCTAGCACAGATACGCAGTATTTT.

This clone was seen a single time. The chain carries TRBV5-1 and TRBJ1-2, with 8 nucleotides matching TRBD1. V shed 4 bases, J shed 3 bases, and the junction held 5 bases outside the gene matches. This CDR3 has 14 amino acids. CDR1 and CDR2 from the germline V gene are SGHRS and YFSETQ. The CDR3 loop is CASSAGTGDYGYTF. In DNA form, the CDR3 reads TGCGCCAGCAGCGCCGGGACAGGAGACTATGGCTACACCTTC.

DNA for the CDR3: TGTGCCAGCAGCGATAAAGCGGGGCTAGAGACCCAGTACTTC. It specifies CASSDKAGLETQYF. J is TRBJ2-5 and V is TRBV5-4; TRBD2 matches at 7 bases. V trimming: 4 bases; J trimming: 4 bases; junction bases outside the gene matches: 7. There are 14 residues in the CDR3. Germline V gene data show CDR1 as SGHNT and CDR2 as YYREEE (reference sequence).

In this sample, this clone turned up a few times. The V call is TRBV28, the J call TRBJ2-3, with a possible D match to TRBD2 (5 bases). The CDR3 runs to 14 residues. CDR1 and CDR2 (germline): MDHEN, SYDVKM. V was cut by 3 bases and J by 1 base, with 8 bases left in between. The CDR3 bases are TGTGCCAGCAGTTTGAACGGGGGCACAGATACGCAGTATTTT. This encodes CASSLNGGTDTQYF.

CDR3 region: CASSRNKEISYEQYF. The DNA for the CDR3 is TGTGCCAGCTCACGAAATAAGGAGATCTCCTACGAGCAGTACTTC. The chain uses TRBV18 and TRBJ2-7; the D is unclear. The CDR3 is 15 amino acids. Germline V CDR1 and CDR2: KGHSH, LQKENI. The ends were cut back, 4 bases at V and 0 bases at J, with 13 bases in the middle.

This clone has just a few counts. The chain is built from TRBV4-3 and TRBJ1-5; D is unresolved. Trimming took off 0 bases at V and 3 bases at J, with 3 bases between the two ends. Germline CDR1 and CDR2: LGHNA and YSLEER. The CDR3 spans 13 residues. For the CDR3, the DNA is TGCGCCAGCAGCCAAGATCTCAATCAGCCCCAGCATTTT. It encodes CASSQDLNQPQHF.

This sequence joins TRBV7-2 and TRBJ2-3, with TRBD1 identical over 9 bases. The junction had 3 bases not matched to a gene; V was cut back by 1 base and J by 4 bases. The CDR3 extends over 15 amino acids. Germline loops: CDR1 SGHTA, CDR2 FQGNSA. This chain's CDR3 is CASSLVGQGPDTQYF. The CDR3 DNA follows: TGTGCCAGCAGCTTAGTCGGACAGGGGCCAGATACGCAGTATTTT.

The chain uses TRBV18 and TRBJ1-1; D gene uncertain. The germline gives CDR1 KGHSH, CDR2 LQKENI. V dropped 3 bases and J dropped 4 bases, with 12 bases sitting between them. The CDR3 is 14 residues long. CDR3 residues: CASSPARPRTEAFF. The CDR3 DNA sequence: TGTGCCAGCTCACCTGCCAGGCCCCGCACTGAAGCTTTCTTT.

The chain employs TRBV28 and TRBJ1-5, with TRBD1 matching 7 bases. The CDR3 spans 14 residues. V lost 6 bases and J lost 3; bases outside the gene matches: 5. Germline loops: CDR1 MDHEN, CDR2 SYDVKM. The CDR3 sequence is CASRDGTVNQPQHF. The DNA for the CDR3 is TGTGCCAGCAGGGACGGGACAGTCAATCAGCCCCAGCATTTT.

The CDR3 loop is CAISEGRAQNQPQHF. CDR3 nucleotides: TGTGCCATCAGTGAGGGGAGGGCTCAAAATCAGCCCCAGCATTTT. This chain uses TRBV10-3 with TRBJ1-5; no clear D. The germline gives CDR1 ENHRY, CDR2 SYGVKD. This CDR3 comprises 15 residues. Trimming took off 2 bases at V and 4 bases at J, with 12 bases between the two ends.

The chain joins TRBV18 to TRBJ1-1; D possibly corresponds to TRBD1 (6 bases). Per the germline V gene, CDR1 is KGHSH and CDR2 is LQKENI. The V gene lost 5 bases and the J gene lost 4 bases, with 11 bases spanning the gap. The CDR3 covers 13 residues. CDR3 region: CASSTGMGTEAFF. CDR3 in DNA: TGTGCCAGCTCAACAGGGATGGGCACTGAAGCTTTCTTT. Looking up the rest from reference TRBV18 and TRBJ1-1 gives the full variable domain: NAGVMQNPRHLVRRRGQEARLRCSPMKGHSHVYWYRQLPEEGLKFMVYLQKENIIDESGMPKERFSAEFPKEGPSILRIQQVVRGDSAAYFCASSTGMGTEAFFGQGTRLTVV.